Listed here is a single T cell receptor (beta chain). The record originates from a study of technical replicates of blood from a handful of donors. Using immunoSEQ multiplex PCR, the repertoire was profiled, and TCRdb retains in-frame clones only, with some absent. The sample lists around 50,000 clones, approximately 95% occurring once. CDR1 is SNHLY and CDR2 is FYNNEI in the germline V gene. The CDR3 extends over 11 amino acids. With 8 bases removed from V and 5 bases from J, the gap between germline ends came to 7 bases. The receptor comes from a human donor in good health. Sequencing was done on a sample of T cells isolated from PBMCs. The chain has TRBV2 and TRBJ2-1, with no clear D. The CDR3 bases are TGTGCCAGCCCCAACAACAATGAGCAGTTCTTC. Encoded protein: CASPNNNEQFF.